The source of this T cell receptor (beta chain) is a study of blood T cell repertoires in COVID-19. Study summary: T cells, B-cell-depleted T cells, or PBMCs supplied cDNA or gDNA.

CDR1 and CDR2 from the germline V gene are SGHDT and YYEEEE. The CDR3 has 13 residues. Trimming pared 7 bases from V and 7 bases from J, leaving 17 bases between. Donors were grouped by their self-reported clinical history. Per the authors' pipeline: Scientists estimated how many nucleated cells there were by amplifying reference gene primers. TCRdb's table, derived via immunoSEQ multiplex PCR, lists solely in-frame clones and lacks some. From that table come the V and J calls and clone size; the DNA was used to work out D and trimming. The sample includes roughly 170,000 clones, approximately 82% of them seen just once.

The V and J genes are TRBV5-6 and TRBJ1-1, with D unclear. Sequenced sample: PBMCs or T cells enriched from blood (not recorded which). The TCR sequence derives from a woman aged 50 to 60 in a cohort exposed to, infected with or recovered from COVID-19 (not recorded which). The CDR3 DNA is TGTGCCAGCGGCGGCGAGGGTCGAGGTGAAGCTTTCTTT. It specifies CASGGEGRGEAFF.